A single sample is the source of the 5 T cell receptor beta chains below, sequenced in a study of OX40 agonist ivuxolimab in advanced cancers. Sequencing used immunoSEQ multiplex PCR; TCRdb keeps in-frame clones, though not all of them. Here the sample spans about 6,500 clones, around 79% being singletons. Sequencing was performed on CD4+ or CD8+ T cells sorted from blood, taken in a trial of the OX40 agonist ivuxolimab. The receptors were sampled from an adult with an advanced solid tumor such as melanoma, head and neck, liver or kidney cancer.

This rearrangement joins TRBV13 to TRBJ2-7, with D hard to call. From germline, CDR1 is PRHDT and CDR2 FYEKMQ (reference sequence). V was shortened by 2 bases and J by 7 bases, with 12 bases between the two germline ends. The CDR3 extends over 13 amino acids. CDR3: CASSLTPVREQYF. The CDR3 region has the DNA TGTGCCAGCAGCTTAACCCCCGTCCGGGAGCAGTACTTC.

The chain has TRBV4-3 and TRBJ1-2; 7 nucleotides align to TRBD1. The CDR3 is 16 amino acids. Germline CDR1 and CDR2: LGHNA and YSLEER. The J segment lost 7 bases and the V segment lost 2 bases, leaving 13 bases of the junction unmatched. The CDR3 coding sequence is TGCGCCAGCAGCCAAACAAGGACAGGCAGAGATGCTGGCTACACCTTC. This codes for CASSQTRTGRDAGYTF.

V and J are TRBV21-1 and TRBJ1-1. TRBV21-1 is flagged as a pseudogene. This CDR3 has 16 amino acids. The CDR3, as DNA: TGTGCCAGCAGCAAACCGGCGGGGCAAATGAACACTGAAGCTTTCTTT. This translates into CASSKPAGQMNTEAFF.

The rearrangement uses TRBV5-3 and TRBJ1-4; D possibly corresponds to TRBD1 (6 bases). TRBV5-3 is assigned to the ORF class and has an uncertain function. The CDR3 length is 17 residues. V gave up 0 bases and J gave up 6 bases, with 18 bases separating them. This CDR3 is CARSLGFWGLVDEKLFF. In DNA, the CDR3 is TGTGCCAGAAGCTTGGGGTTTTGGGGGCTTGTCGATGAAAAACTGTTTTTT.

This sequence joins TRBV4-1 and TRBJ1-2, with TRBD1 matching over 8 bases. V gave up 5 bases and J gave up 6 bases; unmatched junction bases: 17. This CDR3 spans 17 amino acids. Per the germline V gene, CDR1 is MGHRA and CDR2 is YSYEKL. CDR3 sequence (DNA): TGCGCCAGCAGCTCCTACTTCCCCCACAGGGGGGCAGATGGCTACACCTTC. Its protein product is CASSSYFPHRGADGYTF.